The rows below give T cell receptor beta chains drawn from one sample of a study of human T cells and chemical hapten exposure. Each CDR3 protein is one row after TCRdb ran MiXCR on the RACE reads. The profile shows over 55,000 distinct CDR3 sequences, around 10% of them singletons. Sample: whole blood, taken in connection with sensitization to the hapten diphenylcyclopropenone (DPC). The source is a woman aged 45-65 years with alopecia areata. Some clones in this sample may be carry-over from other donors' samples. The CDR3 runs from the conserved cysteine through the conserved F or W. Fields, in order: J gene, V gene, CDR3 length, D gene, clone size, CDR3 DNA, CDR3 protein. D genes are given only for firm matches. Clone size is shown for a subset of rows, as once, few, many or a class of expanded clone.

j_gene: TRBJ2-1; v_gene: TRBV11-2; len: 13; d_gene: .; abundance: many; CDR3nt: TGTGCCAGCAGCTTAAGGACCTACAATGAGCAGTTCTTC; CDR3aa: CASSLRTYNEQFF
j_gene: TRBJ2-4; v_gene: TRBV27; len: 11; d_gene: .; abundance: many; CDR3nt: TGTGCCAGCAGGGTCGGTTACATTCAGTACTTC; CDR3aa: CASRVGYIQYF
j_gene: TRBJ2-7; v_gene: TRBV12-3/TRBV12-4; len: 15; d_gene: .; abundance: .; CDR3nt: TGTGCCAGCAGTCCGCCCGGGACTTCTTCCTACGAGCAGTACTTC; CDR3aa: CASSPPGTSSYEQYF
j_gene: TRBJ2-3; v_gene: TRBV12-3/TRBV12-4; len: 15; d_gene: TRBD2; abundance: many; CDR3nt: TGTGCCAGCAGCGCTAGCGGGGGTTACACAGATACGCAGTATTTT; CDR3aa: CASSASGGYTDTQYF
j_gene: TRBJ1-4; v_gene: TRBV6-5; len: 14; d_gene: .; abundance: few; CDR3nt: TGTGCCAGCACCTCCGGGGGCGCTTACGAAAAACTGTTTTTT; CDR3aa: CASTSGGAYEKLFF
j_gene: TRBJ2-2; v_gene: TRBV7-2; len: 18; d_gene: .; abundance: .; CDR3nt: TGTGCCAGCAGCTTCTCAGGGCTCAGTACTAGTGTCCCCGGGGAGCTGTTTTTT; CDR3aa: CASSFSGLSTSVPGELFF
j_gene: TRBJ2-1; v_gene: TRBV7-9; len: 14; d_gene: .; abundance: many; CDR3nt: TGTGCCAGCACCCGATGGCTAGGCCCCAATGAGCAGTTCTTC; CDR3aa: CASTRWLGPNEQFF
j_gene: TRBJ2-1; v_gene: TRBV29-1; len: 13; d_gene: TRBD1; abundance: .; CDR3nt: TGCAGCGCGGGACAGGGATCCACGATTGAGCAGTTCTTC; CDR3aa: CSAGQGSTIEQFF
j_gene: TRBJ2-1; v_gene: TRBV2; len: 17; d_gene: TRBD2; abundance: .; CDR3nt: TGTGCCAGCAGTGAAGGCCCGCTAAGCGGGGGGTACAATGAGCAGTTCTTC; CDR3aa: CASSEGPLSGGYNEQFF
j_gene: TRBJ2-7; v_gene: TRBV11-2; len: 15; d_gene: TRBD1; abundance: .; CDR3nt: TGTGCCAGCAGCCCCGTAGGGACAGGGGGCTACGAGCAGTACTTC; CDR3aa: CASSPVGTGGYEQYF
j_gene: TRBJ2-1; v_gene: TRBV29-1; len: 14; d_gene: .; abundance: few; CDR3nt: TGCAGCGTAGGGATAGCGGAATCCTACAATGAGCAGTTCTTC; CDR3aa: CSVGIAESYNEQFF
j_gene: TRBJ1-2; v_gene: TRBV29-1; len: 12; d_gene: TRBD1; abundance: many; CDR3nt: TGCAGCGATGGGACAGGGGGCGATGGCTACACCTTC; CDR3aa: CSDGTGGDGYTF
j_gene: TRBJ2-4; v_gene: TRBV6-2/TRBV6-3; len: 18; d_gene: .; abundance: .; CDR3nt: TGTGCCAGCAGTCTAACCAACGGGGGCCTGATAGCCAAAAACATTCAGTACTTC; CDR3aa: CASSLTNGGLIAKNIQYF
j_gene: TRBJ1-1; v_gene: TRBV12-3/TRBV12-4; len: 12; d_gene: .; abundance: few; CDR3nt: TGTGCCAGCAGTTTAGTCCGGGGGGAAGCTTTCTTT; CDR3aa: CASSLVRGEAFF
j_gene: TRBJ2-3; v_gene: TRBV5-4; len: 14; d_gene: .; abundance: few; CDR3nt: TGTGCCAGCAGCCGTAGCGGAACCACAGATACGCAGTATTTT; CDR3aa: CASSRSGTTDTQYF
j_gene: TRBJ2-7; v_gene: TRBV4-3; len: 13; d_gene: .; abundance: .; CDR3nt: TGCGCCAGCAGCCAAGATTTGATGGATAAGCAGTACTTC; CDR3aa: CASSQDLMDKQYF
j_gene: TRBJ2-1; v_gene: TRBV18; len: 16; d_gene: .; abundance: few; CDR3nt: TGTGCCAGCTCACCACCGAGTGGGAGGTCCTACAATGAGCAGTTCTTC; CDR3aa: CASSPPSGRSYNEQFF
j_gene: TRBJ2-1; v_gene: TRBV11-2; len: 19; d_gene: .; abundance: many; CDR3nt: TGTGCCAGCAGCACCACGAGGGGTCAGAAGGAACGCTCCTACAATGAGCAGTTCTTC; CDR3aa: CASSTTRGQKERSYNEQFF
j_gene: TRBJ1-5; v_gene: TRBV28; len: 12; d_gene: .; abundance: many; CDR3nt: TGTGCCAGCAGTTTCTCGGGACCGGCCCAGCATTTT; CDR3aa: CASSFSGPAQHF
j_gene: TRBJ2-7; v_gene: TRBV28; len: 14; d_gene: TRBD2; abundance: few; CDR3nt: TGTGCCAGCGGCTCGACTAGCGGGACTTGGGAGCAGTACTTC; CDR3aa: CASGSTSGTWEQYF
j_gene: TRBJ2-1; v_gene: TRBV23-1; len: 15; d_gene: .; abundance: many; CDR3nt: TGCGCCAGCAGTCAAACTCCGAGCTCCTACAATGAGCAGTTCTTC; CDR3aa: CASSQTPSSYNEQFF
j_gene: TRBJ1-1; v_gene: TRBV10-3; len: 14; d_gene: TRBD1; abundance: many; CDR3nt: TGTGCCATCAGGGGGGACAGGGGATTAACTGAAGCTTTCTTT; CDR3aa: CAIRGDRGLTEAFF